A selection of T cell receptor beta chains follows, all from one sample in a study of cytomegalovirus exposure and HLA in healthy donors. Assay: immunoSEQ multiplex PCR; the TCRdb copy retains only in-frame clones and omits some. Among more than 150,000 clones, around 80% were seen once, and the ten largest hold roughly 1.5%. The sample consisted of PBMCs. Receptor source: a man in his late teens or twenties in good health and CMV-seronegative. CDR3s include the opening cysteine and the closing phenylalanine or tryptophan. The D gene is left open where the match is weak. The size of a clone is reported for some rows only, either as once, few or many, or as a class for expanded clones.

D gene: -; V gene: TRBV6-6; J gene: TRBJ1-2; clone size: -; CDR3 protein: CASSYSSPGWGYTF; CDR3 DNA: TGTGCCAGCAGTTACTCGAGTCCAGGGTGGGGCTACACCTTC
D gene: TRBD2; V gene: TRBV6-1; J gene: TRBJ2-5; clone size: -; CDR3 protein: CASIGLATSETQYF; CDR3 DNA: TGTGCCAGCATCGGACTAGCAACGTCAGAGACCCAGTACTTC
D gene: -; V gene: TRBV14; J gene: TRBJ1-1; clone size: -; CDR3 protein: CASSQIGLLNTEAFF; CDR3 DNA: TGTGCCAGCAGCCAAATTGGACTCCTGAACACTGAAGCTTTCTTT
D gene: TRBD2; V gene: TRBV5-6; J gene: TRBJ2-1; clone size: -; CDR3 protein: CASSPELAGGSSYNEQFF; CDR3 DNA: TGTGCCAGCAGCCCCGAACTAGCGGGAGGAAGCTCCTACAATGAGCAGTTCTTC
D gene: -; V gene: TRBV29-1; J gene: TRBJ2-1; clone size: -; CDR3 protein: CSVGLSTSRNEQFF; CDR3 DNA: TGCAGCGTCGGATTGTCGACTAGTAGGAATGAGCAGTTCTTC
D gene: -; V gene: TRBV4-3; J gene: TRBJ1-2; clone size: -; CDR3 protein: CASSQQVRREDYGYTF; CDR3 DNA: TGCGCCAGCAGCCAACAGGTGCGTCGGGAGGACTATGGCTACACCTTC
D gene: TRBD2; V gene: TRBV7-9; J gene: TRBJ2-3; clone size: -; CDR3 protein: CASSSRSGKSADTQYF; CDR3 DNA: TGTGCCAGCAGCTCAAGGAGCGGGAAGTCAGCAGATACGCAGTATTTT
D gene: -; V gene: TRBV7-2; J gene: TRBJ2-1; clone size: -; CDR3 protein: CASSFSRNEQFF; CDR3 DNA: TGTGCCAGCAGCTTCTCTCGCAATGAGCAGTTCTTC
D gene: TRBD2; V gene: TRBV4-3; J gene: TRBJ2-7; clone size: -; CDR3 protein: CASSQGLAGASYEQYF; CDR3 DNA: TGCGCCAGCAGCCAAGGGCTAGCGGGAGCTTCCTACGAGCAGTACTTC
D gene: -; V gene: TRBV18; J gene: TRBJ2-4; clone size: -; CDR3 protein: CASSPTGEAAKNIQYF; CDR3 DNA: TGTGCCAGCTCCCCCACCGGGGAGGCAGCCAAAAACATTCAGTACTTC
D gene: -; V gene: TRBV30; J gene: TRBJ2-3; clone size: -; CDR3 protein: CAWTRWATTDTQYF; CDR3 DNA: TGTGCCTGGACACGCTGGGCGACCACAGATACGCAGTATTTT
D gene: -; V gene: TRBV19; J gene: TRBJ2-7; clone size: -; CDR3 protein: CASSKAREGPLYEQYF; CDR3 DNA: TGTGCCAGTAGTAAGGCCCGTGAGGGTCCTCTCTACGAGCAGTACTTC
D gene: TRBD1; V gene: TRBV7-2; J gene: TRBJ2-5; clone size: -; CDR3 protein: CASSPDTGGETQYF; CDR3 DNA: TGTGCCAGCAGCCCCGACACAGGGGGGGAGACCCAGTACTTC
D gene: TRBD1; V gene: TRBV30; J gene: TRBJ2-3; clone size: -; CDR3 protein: CAWSRTGFGDTQYF; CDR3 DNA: TGTGCCTGGAGCAGGACAGGGTTCGGAGATACGCAGTATTTT
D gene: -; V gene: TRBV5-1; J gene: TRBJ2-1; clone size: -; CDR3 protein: CASSLSGGSYNEQFF; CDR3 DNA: TGCGCCAGCAGCTTGTCCGGAGGCTCCTACAATGAGCAGTTCTTC
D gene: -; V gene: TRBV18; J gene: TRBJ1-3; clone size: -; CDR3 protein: CASSHPGNTIYF; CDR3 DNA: TGTGCCAGCTCGCATCCCGGGAACACCATATATTTT
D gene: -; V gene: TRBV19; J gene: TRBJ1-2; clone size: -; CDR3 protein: CASSMGAGSYYGYTF; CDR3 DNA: TGTGCCAGTAGTATGGGCGCAGGCTCCTACTATGGCTACACCTTC
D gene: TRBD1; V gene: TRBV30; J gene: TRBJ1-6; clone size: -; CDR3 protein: CAWRLTGTENSPLHF; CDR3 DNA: TGTGCCTGGAGACTGACCGGGACAGAAAATTCACCCCTCCACTTT
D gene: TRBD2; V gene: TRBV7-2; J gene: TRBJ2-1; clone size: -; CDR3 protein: CASILVAGAAYNEQFF; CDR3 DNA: TGTGCCAGCATTCTAGTAGCGGGAGCCGCCTACAATGAGCAGTTCTTC
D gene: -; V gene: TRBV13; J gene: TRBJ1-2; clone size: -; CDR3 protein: CASSSSARAYGYTF; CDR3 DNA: TGTGCCAGCAGCTCCTCCGCGCGGGCTTATGGCTACACCTTC
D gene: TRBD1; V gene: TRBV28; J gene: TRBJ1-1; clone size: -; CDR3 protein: CASSTFPTGVGTEAFF; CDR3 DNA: TGTGCCAGCAGTACCTTCCCAACAGGGGTTGGGACTGAAGCTTTCTTT
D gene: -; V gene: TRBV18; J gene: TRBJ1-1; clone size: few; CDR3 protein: CASSPLQESEAFF; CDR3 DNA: TGTGCCAGCTCACCATTACAGGAGTCTGAAGCTTTCTTT
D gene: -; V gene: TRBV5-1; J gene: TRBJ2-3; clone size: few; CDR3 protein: CASAVSPSTDTQYF; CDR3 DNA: TGCGCCAGCGCCGTGAGTCCTAGCACAGATACGCAGTATTTT
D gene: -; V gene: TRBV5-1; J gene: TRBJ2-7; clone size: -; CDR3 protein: CASSFGQPSRNEQYF; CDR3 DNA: TGCGCCAGCAGCTTTGGACAGCCCTCTAGGAACGAGCAGTACTTC
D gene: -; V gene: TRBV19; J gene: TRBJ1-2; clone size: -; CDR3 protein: CASSRGKSGSYGYTF; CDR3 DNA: TGTGCCAGTAGCCGGGGGAAAAGCGGTAGCTATGGCTACACCTTC
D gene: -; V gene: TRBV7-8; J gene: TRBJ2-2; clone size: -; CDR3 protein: CASSLNYGRVSYGELFF; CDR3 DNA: TGTGCCAGCAGCTTAAATTACGGCAGGGTGTCCTACGGGGAGCTGTTTTTT
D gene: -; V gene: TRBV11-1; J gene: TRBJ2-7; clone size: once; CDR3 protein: CASSRQGISYEQYF; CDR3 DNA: TGTGCCAGCAGCCGCCAGGGAATCTCCTACGAGCAGTACTTC
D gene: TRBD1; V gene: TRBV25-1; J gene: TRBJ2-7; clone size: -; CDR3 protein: CASSELGTGGKYEQYF; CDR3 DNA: TGTGCCAGCAGTGAGTTAGGGACAGGAGGAAAGTACGAGCAGTACTTC
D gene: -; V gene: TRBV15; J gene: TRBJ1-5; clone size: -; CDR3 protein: CATRQDSTMWPQHF; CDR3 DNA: TGTGCCACCAGACAAGACAGCACGATGTGGCCCCAGCATTTT
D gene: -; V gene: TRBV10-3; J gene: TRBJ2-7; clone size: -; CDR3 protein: CAIRDSSASYEQYF; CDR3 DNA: TGTGCCATCAGGGACAGTTCTGCTTCCTACGAGCAGTACTTC
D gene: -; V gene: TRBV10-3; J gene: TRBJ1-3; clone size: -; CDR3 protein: CATSGQFGTQFGDTIYF; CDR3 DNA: TGTGCCACCTCAGGACAGTTTGGTACCCAATTTGGGGACACCATATATTTT
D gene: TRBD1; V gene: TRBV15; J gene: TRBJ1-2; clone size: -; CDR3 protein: CATSREPQTGGDYGYTF; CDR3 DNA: TGTGCCACCAGCAGAGAACCCCAAACAGGGGGGGACTATGGCTACACCTTC
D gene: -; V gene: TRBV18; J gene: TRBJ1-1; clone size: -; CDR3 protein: CASSFQGLAEAFF; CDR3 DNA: TGTGCCAGCTCCTTCCAGGGTTTGGCTGAAGCTTTCTTT
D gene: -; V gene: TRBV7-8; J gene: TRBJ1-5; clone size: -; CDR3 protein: CASSLRTVGNNQPQHF; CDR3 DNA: TGTGCCAGCAGCTTACGGACAGTTGGCAACAATCAGCCCCAGCATTTT
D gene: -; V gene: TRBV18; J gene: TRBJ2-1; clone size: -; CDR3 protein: CASSPKRDNEQFF; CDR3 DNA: TGTGCCAGCTCACCGAAGCGGGACAATGAGCAGTTCTTC
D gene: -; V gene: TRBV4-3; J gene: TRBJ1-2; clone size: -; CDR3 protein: CASSQSPGTTYGYTF; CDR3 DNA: TGCGCCAGCAGCCAGAGTCCCGGGACTACTTATGGCTACACCTTC
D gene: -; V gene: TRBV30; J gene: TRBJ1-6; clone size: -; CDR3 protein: CAWSRGYGVYSPLHF; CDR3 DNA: TGTGCCTGGAGCAGAGGATATGGTGTGTATTCACCCCTCCACTTT
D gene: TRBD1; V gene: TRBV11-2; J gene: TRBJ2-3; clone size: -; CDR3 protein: CASSGGQLNTQYF; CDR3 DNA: TGTGCCAGCAGCGGGGGACAGCTTAATACGCAGTATTTT
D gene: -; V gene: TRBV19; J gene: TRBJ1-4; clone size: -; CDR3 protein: CASSSPGGFNEKLFF; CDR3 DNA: TGTGCCAGTAGTAGCCCCGGGGGATTTAATGAAAAACTGTTTTTT
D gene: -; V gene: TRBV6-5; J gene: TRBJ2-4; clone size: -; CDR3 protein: CASSYSILAKNIQYF; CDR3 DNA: TGTGCCAGCAGTTACTCGATACTAGCCAAAAACATTCAGTACTTC
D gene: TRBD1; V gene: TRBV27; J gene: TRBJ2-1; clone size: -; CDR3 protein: CASRPASRGNEQFF; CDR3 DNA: TGTGCCAGCAGGCCGGCTAGCAGGGGGAATGAGCAGTTCTTC